This T cell receptor (beta chain) appears in the sequencing data of a study of Ad26.COV2.S vaccination and SARS-CoV-2 variants. On the study more broadly: The study gave Ad26.COV2.S intramuscularly, once or twice 56 days apart. Study outcomes and limitations: Comparability of non-spike TCR breadth was observed across vaccine and placebo recipients. Substantial response breadth was reportedly seen for spike-specific CD8+ and CD4+ T cells after vaccination.

Measured with immunoSEQ multiplex PCR; TCRdb has only the in-frame clones, and not every one. This sample has some 450,000 clones, with roughly 91% found just once. Treatment denoted: some 20 received Ad26.COV2.S at low or high dose, single or two shots; several received placebo; per-sample allocation not given. Day 63 following the first vaccine or placebo injection was when the samples were taken. Germline values: CDR1 SEHNR, CDR2 FQNEAQ (reference sequence). This CDR3 contains 13 residues. V lost 2 bases and J lost 6, with 10 bases in between. Regarding this clone: Antigen: not known.

The sample in question was peripheral blood, obtained in a trial of Ad26.COV2.S vaccine versus placebo. The chain couples TRBV7-9 to TRBJ1-1; maybe TRBD1 (5 bases). The receptor was derived from a person between 18 and 65 years old who received the Ad26.COV2.S COVID-19 vaccine or a placebo. Here the CDR3 DNA reads TGTGCCAGCAGCTTATTCCAGGGCCCTGAAGCTTTCTTT. It yields the protein CASSLFQGPEAFF.